This T cell receptor beta chain was identified in a study of shared clonotypes between healthy human individuals (dated by TCRdb to 2020 to 2022). For context, the study as a whole: A couple of women and three men aged 18 to 49 years were included in the cohort. Libraries were prepared and TCR repertoires were sequenced by different laboratories using diverse techniques, in order to increase sequencing depth and limit assay-specific biases. Per donor, three plates each were used for CD4 naive and CD4 memory, two for CD8 naive, and one for CD8 memory. To estimate repertoire size and how much clonotype sharing occurs between individuals, the study deeply sequenced the blood TCR repertoires of five healthy adults. Per donor, leukapheresis produced somewhere between about 0.85 and 8.9 billion PBMCs.

The donors were healthy, HIV-negative adults who had no recently reported acute infections or vaccinations. Only Caucasian adults living in Nashville, Tennessee, USA were represented among the donors. Magnetic negative selection was used to enrich CD4+ T cells, after which naive cells were positively selected on CD45RA and the negative fraction became the memory subset. After blood collection by leukapheresis, PBMCs were isolated using Ficoll-Histopaque density gradient centrifugation and then cryopreserved in the vapor phase of liquid nitrogen. Purity and quantity of every magnetically sorted T cell population were checked by analytical flow cytometry. From each sorted fraction, genomic DNA was isolated and quantified by UV absorbance on a Nanodrop 2000c. V trim: 3 bases; J trim: 7 bases; unmatched bases: 7. Per the germline V gene, MNHNS is the CDR1 and SASEGT is the CDR2. The CDR3 goes from the cysteine to the phenylalanine over 15 residues. Just the 45-base CDR3 DNA is kept, in frame starting at base 1.

Study-level results and caveats: Higher generation probabilities were observed for clonotypes shared by all four sorted-subset donors than for non-shared clonotypes. Across a handful of donors, around 5% of naive CD4, around 3.3% of naive CD8, about 2.3% of memory CD4, and 0.4% to 0.45% of memory CD8 clonotypes were shared. Because the study included only a small number of donors, the genetic and exposure-history diversity represented was limited. Pairwise subsampling led to the expectation that sequencing depth would affect the degree of clonotype sharing among donors. Sampling was limited to blood, and TCR repertoires in tissue likely differ from TCR repertoires in blood. Rarefaction of sorted-subset datasets indicated incomplete sequencing despite the large sequencing depth. Naive subsets generally had larger estimated clonotype richness than memory subsets did.

Note on this clone: Its antigen target is currently unknown. No much larger clone is present one base from it, and per-base qualities are unavailable.

Using the deep immunoSEQ assay, TCR CDR3 regions were amplified from genomic DNA by multiplex PCR. Extracted genomic DNA from each cell subset was distributed evenly across all wells of several immunoSEQ 96-well plates, and each plate was treated as a replicate. Each replicate PCR for sorted subsets received about 180 ng genomic DNA, equal to tens of thousands of T cell genomes. The purified libraries were quantified using a Qubit 3.0 fluorometer, sized with a Bioanalyzer 2100, and then quantified again using the KAPA Library Quantification kit. Every immunoSEQ 96-well plate was sequenced on a separate single-read 150-cycle Illumina NextSeq 550 flow cell. On the study's bioinformatics: Because only junctional sequences without quality scores were contained in the immunoSEQ output, filtering matching that applied to full-length reads could not be performed. Sequences were annotated with PyIR, a Python wrapper for IgBLAST v1.9, and V/J genes and CDR3 were assigned using IMGT germline references. Reads were filtered out if the reads had weak V/J assignments (E-value above 1e-6), no CDR3, stop codons, out-of-frame junctions, or ambiguous translated residues. V3J clonotypes were defined by identical inferred V gene, J gene, and CDR3 amino acid sequence. Percentage overlap between repertoires was calculated by dividing the number of shared unique clonotypes by the size of the smaller repertoire. RTK rarefaction, the Chao1 estimator, and Recon v2.1 estimates of unobserved clonotypes were used to assess repertoire richness. OLGA was used to compute generation probabilities for all TCRbeta clonotypes that the gDNA method yielded from four donors. TCRdb limited this immuneACCESS table to in-frame rearrangements with V and J called. A share of clones is missing; checked studies link under half to unresolved V genes, and the rest is unexplained. For V, J and clone size, that table is used; D and trimming come from the DNA. For this sample the table gives over a million clones, of which around 78% were detected only once. Of the sample, more than 0.5% falls within the top ten clones.

Sequenced sample: memory CD4+ T cells from PBMCs. Reading the label with the study, this specimen's cell subset or site is: CD45RA-negative fraction. Recombination linked TRBV6-1 to TRBJ2-1; 9 central bases correspond to TRBD2. The receptor was derived from a man younger than 35 in good health. Some clones in this sample may be carry-over from other donors' samples. The CDR3 amino acid sequence is: CASSELAGVQNEQFF. The base sequence is TGTGCCAGCAGTGAGTTAGCGGGAGTTCAGAATGAGCAGTTCTTC.